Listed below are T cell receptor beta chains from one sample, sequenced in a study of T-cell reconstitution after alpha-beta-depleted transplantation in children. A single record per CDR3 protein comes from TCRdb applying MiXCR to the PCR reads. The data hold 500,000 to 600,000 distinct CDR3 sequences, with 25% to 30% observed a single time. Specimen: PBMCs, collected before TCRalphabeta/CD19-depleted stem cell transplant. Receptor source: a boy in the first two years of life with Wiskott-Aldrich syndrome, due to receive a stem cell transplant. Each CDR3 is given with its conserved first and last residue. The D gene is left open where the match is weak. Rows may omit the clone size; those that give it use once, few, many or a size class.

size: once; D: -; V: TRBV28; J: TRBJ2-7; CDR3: CASRRPGLPFYEQYF; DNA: TGTGCCAGCAGGAGACCGGGACTCCCCTTTTACGAGCAGTACTTC
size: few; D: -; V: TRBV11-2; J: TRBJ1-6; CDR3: CASSFRHSEPLHF; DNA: TGTGCCAGCAGCTTCCGGCACTCGGAACCCCTCCACTTT
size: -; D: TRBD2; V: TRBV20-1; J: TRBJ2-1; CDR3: CSANRREAYNEQFF; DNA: TGCAGTGCAAACCGTCGGGAGGCCTACAATGAGCAGTTCTTC
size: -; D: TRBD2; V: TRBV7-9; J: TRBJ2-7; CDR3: CASSLGLAGVVEQYF; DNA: TGTGCCAGCAGCCTAGGACTAGCGGGAGTTGTCGAGCAGTACTTC
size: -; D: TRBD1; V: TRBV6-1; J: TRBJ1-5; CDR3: CASSQRGQGASQPQHF; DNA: TGTGCCAGCAGTCAACGAGGACAGGGGGCGAGTCAGCCCCAGCATTTT
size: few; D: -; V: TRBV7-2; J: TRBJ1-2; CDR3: CASSFDGTDNYGYTF; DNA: TGTGCCAGCAGCTTCGACGGGACGGATAACTATGGCTACACCTTC
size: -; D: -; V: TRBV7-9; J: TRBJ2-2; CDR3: CASSSYRSNTGELFF; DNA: TGTGCCAGCAGCTCCTATCGGAGCAACACCGGGGAGCTGTTTTTT
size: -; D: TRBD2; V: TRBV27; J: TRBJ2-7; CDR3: CASTGRASYEQYF; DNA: TGTGCCAGCACGGGGAGGGCCAGCTACGAGCAGTACTTC
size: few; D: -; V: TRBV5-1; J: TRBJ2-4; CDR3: CASSAGTLGAKNIQYF; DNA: TGCGCCAGCAGCGCCGGAACCTTGGGAGCCAAAAACATTCAGTACTTC
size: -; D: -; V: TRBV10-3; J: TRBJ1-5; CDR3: CAISESGTYQPQHF; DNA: TGTGCCATCAGTGAGTCCGGGACCTATCAGCCCCAGCATTTT
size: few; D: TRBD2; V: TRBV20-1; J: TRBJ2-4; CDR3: CSARGLAELAKNIQYF; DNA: TGCAGTGCTAGGGGACTAGCGGAACTAGCCAAAAACATTCAGTACTTC
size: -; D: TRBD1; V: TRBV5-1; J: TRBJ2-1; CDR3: CASSPYPAPLDRVVKRHGEQFF; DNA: TGCGCCAGCAGCCCCTACCCCGCCCCGTTAGACAGGGTTGTAAAGCGCCACGGTGAGCAGTTCTTC
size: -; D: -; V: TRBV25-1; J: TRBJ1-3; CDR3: CASIPTQGNTIYF; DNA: TGTGCCAGCATCCCAACGCAGGGAAACACCATATATTTT
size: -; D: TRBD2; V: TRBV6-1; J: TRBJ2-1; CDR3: CASSEYLAGAYNEQFF; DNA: TGTGCCAGCAGTGAATATCTAGCGGGGGCCTACAATGAGCAGTTCTTC
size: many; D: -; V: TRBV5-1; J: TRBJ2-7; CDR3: CASSLGRSSYEQYF; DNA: TGCGCCAGCAGCCTAGGAAGGAGCTCCTACGAGCAGTACTTC
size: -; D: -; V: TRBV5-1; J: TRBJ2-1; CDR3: CASRASASNEQFF; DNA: TGCGCCAGCAGGGCTAGCGCGAGCAATGAGCAGTTCTTC
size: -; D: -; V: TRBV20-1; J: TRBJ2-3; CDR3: CSARDLARGDTQYF; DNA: TGCAGTGCTAGAGACCTAGCGAGGGGAGATACGCAGTATTTT
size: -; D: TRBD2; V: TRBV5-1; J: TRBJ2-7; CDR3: CASSPGFRGGTATDYEQYF; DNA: TGCGCCAGCAGCCCTGGGTTTCGGGGGGGTACTGCAACCGACTACGAGCAGTACTTC
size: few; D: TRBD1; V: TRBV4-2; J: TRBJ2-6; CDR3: CASSHLQGVSSGANVLTF; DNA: TGTGCCAGCAGCCATTTACAGGGGGTTAGCTCTGGGGCCAACGTCCTGACTTTC
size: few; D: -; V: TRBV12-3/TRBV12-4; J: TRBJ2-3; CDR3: CASSPKETDTQYF; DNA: TGTGCCAGCAGTCCAAAAGAGACAGATACGCAGTATTTT
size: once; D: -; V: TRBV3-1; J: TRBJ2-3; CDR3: CASSQVRTDTQYF; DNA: TGTGCCAGCAGCCAAGTACGGACAGATACGCAGTATTTT
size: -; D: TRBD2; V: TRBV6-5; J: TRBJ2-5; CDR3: CASSWVSGSRKTQYF; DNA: TGTGCCAGCAGTTGGGTTAGCGGGAGTAGGAAGACCCAGTACTTC
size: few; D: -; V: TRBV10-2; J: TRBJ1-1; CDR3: CASSDRGSRGNTEAFF; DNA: TGCGCCAGCAGCGACCGGGGGTCTCGTGGGAACACTGAAGCTTTCTTT
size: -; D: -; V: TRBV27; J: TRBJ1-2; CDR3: CASSQGYGYGYTF; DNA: TGTGCCAGCAGCCAAGGGTACGGCTATGGCTACACCTTC
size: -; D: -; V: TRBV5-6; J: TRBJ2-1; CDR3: CASSSGGTVSYNEQFF; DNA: TGTGCCAGCAGCTCGGGCGGGACAGTGTCGTACAATGAGCAGTTCTTC
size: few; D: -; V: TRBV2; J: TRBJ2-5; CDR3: CASSVVGETQYF; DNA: TGTGCCAGCAGTGTGGTGGGAGAGACCCAGTACTTC
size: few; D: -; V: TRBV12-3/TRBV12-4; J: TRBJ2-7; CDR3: CASSFLGVSSYEQYF; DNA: TGTGCCAGCAGTTTTTTGGGGGTAAGCTCCTACGAGCAGTACTTC
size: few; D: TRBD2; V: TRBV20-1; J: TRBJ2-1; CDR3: CSASVAGAYNEQFF; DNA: TGCAGTGCTAGCGTAGCGGGGGCCTACAATGAGCAGTTCTTC
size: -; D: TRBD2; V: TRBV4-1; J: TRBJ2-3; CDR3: CASSHGLAGGSTQYF; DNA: TGCGCCAGCAGCCATGGACTAGCGGGAGGCTCGACGCAGTATTTT
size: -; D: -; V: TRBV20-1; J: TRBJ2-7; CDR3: CSALGAASYEQYF; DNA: TGCAGTGCCCTGGGGGCCGCCTCCTACGAGCAGTACTTC
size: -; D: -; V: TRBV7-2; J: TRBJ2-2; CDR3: CASSSGTYNTGELFF; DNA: TGTGCCAGCAGCTCCGGGACTTATAACACCGGGGAGCTGTTTTTT
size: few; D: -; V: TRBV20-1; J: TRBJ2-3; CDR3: CSVERETDTQYF; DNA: TGCAGTGTAGAGAGGGAAACAGATACGCAGTATTTT
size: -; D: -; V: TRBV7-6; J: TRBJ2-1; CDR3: CASSLGPDSPWEQFF; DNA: TGTGCCAGCAGCTTAGGGCCGGACTCACCCTGGGAGCAGTTCTTC
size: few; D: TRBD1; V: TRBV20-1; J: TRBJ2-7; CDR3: CSASDRGSYEQYF; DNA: TGCAGTGCTAGCGACAGGGGCTCCTACGAGCAGTACTTC
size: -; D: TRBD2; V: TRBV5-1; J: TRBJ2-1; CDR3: CASSLAAGGDEQFF; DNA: TGCGCCAGCAGCTTGGCGGCGGGAGGCGATGAGCAGTTCTTC
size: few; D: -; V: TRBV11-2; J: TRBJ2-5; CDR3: CASSPRAGAMWETQYF; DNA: TGTGCCAGCAGCCCCAGGGCAGGGGCGATGTGGGAGACCCAGTACTTC
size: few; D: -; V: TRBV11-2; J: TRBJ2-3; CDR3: CASSIQGKSTDTQYF; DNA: TGTGCCAGCAGCATCCAGGGCAAGAGCACAGATACGCAGTATTTT
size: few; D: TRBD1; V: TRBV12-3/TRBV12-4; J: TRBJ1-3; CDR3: CASSFYRGTGNTIYF; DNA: TGTGCCAGCAGTTTTTACAGGGGAACTGGAAACACCATATATTTT
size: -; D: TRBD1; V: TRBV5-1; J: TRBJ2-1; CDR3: CASSHPFGQASSYNEQFF; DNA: TGCGCCAGCAGCCATCCCTTTGGACAGGCCAGCTCCTACAATGAGCAGTTCTTC
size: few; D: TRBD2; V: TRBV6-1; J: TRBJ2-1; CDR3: CASNPTGLAGSVYNEQFF; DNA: TGTGCCAGCAACCCCACGGGACTAGCGGGAAGCGTCTACAATGAGCAGTTCTTC
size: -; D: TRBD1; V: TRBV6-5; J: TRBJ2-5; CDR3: CASSYSGTGVQTQYF; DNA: TGTGCCAGCAGTTACTCGGGGACAGGGGTCCAGACCCAGTACTTC
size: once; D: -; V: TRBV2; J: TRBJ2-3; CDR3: CASSEIAAGDTQYF; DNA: TGTGCCAGCAGTGAAATAGCCGCAGGGGATACGCAGTATTTT
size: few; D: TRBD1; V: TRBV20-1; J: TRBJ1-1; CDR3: CSARGGGAGEAFF; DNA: TGCAGTGCTAGAGGAGGGGGCGCGGGTGAAGCTTTCTTT
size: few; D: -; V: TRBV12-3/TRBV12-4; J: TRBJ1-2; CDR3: CASSLRIYGYTF; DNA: TGTGCCAGCAGCCTCAGGATCTATGGCTACACCTTC
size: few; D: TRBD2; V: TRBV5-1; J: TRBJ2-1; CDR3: CASSFTTSGLRSYNEQFF; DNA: TGCGCCAGCAGCTTTACGACTAGCGGTTTGAGGTCCTACAATGAGCAGTTCTTC
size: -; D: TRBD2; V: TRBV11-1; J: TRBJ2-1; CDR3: CASSLLGTSGSNYNEQFF; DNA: TGTGCCAGCAGCCTGCTCGGGACTAGCGGGAGTAACTACAATGAGCAGTTCTTC
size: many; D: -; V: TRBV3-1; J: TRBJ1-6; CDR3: CASSLSNGVSFSPLHF; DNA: TGTGCCAGCAGCCTCTCAAACGGGGTCTCCTTCTCACCCCTCCACTTT
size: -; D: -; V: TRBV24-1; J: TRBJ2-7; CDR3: CATSDPGGRDEQYF; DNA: TGTGCCACCAGTGATCCCGGAGGCCGGGACGAGCAGTACTTC
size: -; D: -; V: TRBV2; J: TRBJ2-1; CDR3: CASREGRGSSYNEQFF; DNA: TGTGCCAGCAGGGAAGGCAGGGGTAGCTCCTACAATGAGCAGTTCTTC
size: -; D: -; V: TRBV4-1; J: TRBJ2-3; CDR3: CASSVRSENRDTQYF; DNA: TGCGCCAGCAGCGTAAGATCGGAGAATCGGGATACGCAGTATTTT
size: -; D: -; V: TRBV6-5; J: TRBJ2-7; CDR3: CASSYLPFGGNEQYF; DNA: TGTGCCAGCAGTTATCTCCCGTTTGGCGGCAACGAGCAGTACTTC
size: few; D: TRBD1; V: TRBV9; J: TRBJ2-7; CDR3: CASSVGPADRATAYEQYF; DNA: TGTGCCAGCAGCGTAGGCCCCGCGGACAGGGCCACCGCCTACGAGCAGTACTTC
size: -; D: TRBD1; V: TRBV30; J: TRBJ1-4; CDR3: CAWKRQGQGEKLFF; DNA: TGTGCCTGGAAACGACAGGGGCAGGGTGAAAAACTGTTTTTT
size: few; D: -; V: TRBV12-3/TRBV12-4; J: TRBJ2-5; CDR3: CASSLSLETQYF; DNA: TGTGCCAGCAGTTTATCTTTGGAGACCCAGTACTTC
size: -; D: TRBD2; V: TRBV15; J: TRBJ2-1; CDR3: CATSRPSGRANEQFF; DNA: TGTGCCACCAGCAGACCTAGCGGGAGGGCCAATGAGCAGTTCTTC